The entry that follows covers one T cell receptor (beta chain) sequence. The antigen remains unidentified. This sample was included in a study of cytotoxic CD8 clonotypes in ibrutinib-treated CLL. Profiling relied on immunoSEQ multiplex PCR, and the TCRdb table lists in-frame clones only, not all of them. The sample lists 40,000 to 55,000 clones; 83% were seen once. Notes on the study in general: With treatment, public clonotypes, which were uncommon, either contracted or remained stable. The study found baseline clonality above age-matched healthy donors, tracking circulating CD8+ T-cell counts.

The CDR3 is made up of 13 amino acids. Trimming cost V 5 bases and J 4 bases; bases outside gene matches: 5. CDR1 is SQVTM and CDR2 is ANQGSEA in the germline V gene. The chain couples TRBV29-1 to TRBJ1-2; TRBD1 aligns across 9 bases. This sequence was found in a human donor with chronic lymphocytic leukemia. Here the sequenced sample was PBMCs, taken after 24 months of ibrutinib treatment. CDR3 bases: TGCAGCGTTCAGGACAGGGGCGGCTATGGCTACACCTTC. It codes for CSVQDRGGYGYTF.